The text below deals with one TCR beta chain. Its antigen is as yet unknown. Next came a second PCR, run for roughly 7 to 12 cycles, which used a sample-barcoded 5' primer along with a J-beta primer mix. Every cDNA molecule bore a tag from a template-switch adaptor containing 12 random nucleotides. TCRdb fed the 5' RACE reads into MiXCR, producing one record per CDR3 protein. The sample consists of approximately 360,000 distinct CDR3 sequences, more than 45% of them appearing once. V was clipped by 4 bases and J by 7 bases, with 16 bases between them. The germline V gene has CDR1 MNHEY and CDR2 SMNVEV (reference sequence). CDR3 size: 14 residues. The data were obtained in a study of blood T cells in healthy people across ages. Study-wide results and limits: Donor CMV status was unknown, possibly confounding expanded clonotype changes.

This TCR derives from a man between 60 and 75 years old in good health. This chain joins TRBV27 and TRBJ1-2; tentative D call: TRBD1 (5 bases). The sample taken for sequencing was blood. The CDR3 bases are TGTGCCAGCAGTTACTCGGGGCTAGCCGCTGGCTACACCTTC. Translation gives CASSYSGLAAGYTF.